What follows are 23 T cell receptor beta chains derived from one specimen sequenced in a study of blood T cell repertoires in COVID-19. Only in-frame clones appear in the TCRdb table, and some are missing; sequencing was by immunoSEQ multiplex PCR. Among just under 150,000 clones listed, just under 90% were seen once. The sample comprised peripheral blood. These TCRs come from a woman in her 50s with active or convalescent COVID-19.

The CDR3 coding sequence is TGTGCCATCAGCCGGACTAGCGGGACAGAGACCCAGTACTTC. It encodes CAISRTSGTETQYF. The rearrangement links TRBV10-3 to TRBJ2-5, with 12 bases fitting TRBD2. In germline, CDR1 is ENHRY, CDR2 SYGVKD. After removal of 6 bases from V and 4 bases from J, the junction contained 3 bases not matched to a gene. This CDR3 has 14 residues.

This clone came up once. V and J are TRBV3-1 (or the pseudogene TRBV3-2) and TRBJ2-3; 10 bases agree with TRBD2. CDR1 is LGHDT and CDR2 is YNNKEL in the germline V gene (reference sequence). V shed 4 bases, J shed 6 bases, and the junction held 10 bases outside the gene matches. The CDR3 extends over 16 amino acids. DNA for the CDR3: TGTGCCAGCAGCCCCCTGGACAGCGGGGGGGGCGATACGCAGTATTTT. The encoded protein is CASSPLDSGGGDTQYF.

V gene TRBV27 combines with J gene TRBJ2-1, with 10 bases aligning to TRBD1. The CDR3 has 15 amino acids. The trim removed 4 bases at V and 2 bases at J, leaving 2 bases unmatched. The V gene's germline CDR1 is MNHEY and CDR2 SMNVEV (reference sequence). The CDR3 loop is CASSSGTGAYNEQFF. CDR3 bases: TGTGCCAGCAGTTCCGGGACAGGGGCCTACAATGAGCAGTTCTTC.

This clone was counted once. The chain has TRBV19 and TRBJ1-4, with TRBD1 matching over 9 bases. Unmatched junction bases numbered 8, after V lost 4 bases and J lost 8 bases. Germline CDR1 and CDR2: LNHDA and SQIVND (reference sequence). This CDR3 comprises 15 residues. CDR3 nucleotides: TGTGCCAGTAGTACGCTACAGGGGGCTGGAGAAAAACTGTTTTTT. Translation: CASSTLQGAGEKLFF.

This rearrangement joins TRBV7-9 to TRBJ2-3, with TRBD2 as a possible D gene (6 bases). V lost 2 bases and J 2 bases, leaving 8 bases between the germline ends. Germline values: CDR1 SEHNR, CDR2 FQNEAQ (reference sequence). The CDR3 spans 14 residues. In DNA form, the CDR3 reads TGTGCCAGCAGCTTAAGCGGGTCCACAGATACGCAGTATTTT. Translation: CASSLSGSTDTQYF.

This clone occurred a few times. The chain carries TRBV9 and TRBJ1-6; possible D gene TRBD1, 5 bases. V lost 0 bases, J lost 7 bases, and 14 bases lay in between. The CDR3 extends over 16 amino acids. Germline-derived CDR1 and CDR2 are SGDLS and YYNGEE. The CDR3 reads CASSVGGDPTNSPLHF. CDR3 nucleotides: TGTGCCAGCAGCGTAGGGGGGGACCCTACCAATTCACCCCTCCACTTT.

This clone was seen only once. The junction and the germline gene differ at one end; a read error may be behind it. This chain joins TRBV7-8 and TRBJ2-1; D not certain. Germline loops: CDR1 SGHVS, CDR2 FQNEAQ. This CDR3 has 12 residues. The CDR3 is CASSLFYSEQFF. DNA for the CDR3: TGTGCCAGCAGCTTATTTTACAGTGAGCAGTTCTTC.

This clone has a single count. The rearrangement uses TRBV18 and TRBJ2-6; D remains ambiguous. Trimming took off 6 bases at V and 0 bases at J, with 9 bases between the two ends. CDR3 length equals 15 residues. Germline assignment: CDR1 KGHSH and CDR2 LQKENI. The CDR3: CASSLSVSGANVLTF. The CDR3 DNA is TGTGCCAGCTCTCTCAGTGTCTCTGGGGCCAACGTCCTGACTTTC.

For the CDR3, the DNA is TGTGCCAGCAGCCCGACAGGGGGTCAGCCCCAGCATTTT. This gives the protein CASSPTGGQPQHF. This rearrangement joins TRBV6-2 or TRBV6-3 to TRBJ1-5; 9 nucleotides line up with TRBD1. The ends lost 6 bases at V and 6 bases at J; junction bases unmatched: 3. This CDR3 comprises 13 residues. Germline lookup yields CDR1 MNHEY and CDR2 SVGEGT.

The chain links TRBV15 to TRBJ1-2; no clear D. The CDR3 sequence is 11 residues long. Germline V gives CDR1 LNHNV, CDR2 YYDKDF (reference sequence). The V end lost 5 bases, the J end lost 5 bases, and 6 bases lay between the germline ends. CDR3 residues: CATSGGYGYTF. The CDR3 DNA sequence: TGTGCCACCAGCGGCGGTTATGGCTACACCTTC.

The chain joins TRBV6-5 to TRBJ2-7; 7 bases are shared with TRBD2. CDR1 is MNHEY, CDR2 SVGAGI, per germline. V shed 6 bases, J shed 0 bases, and the junction held 5 bases outside the gene matches. The CDR3 totals 14 residues. This CDR3 reads CASRRRESSYEQYF. CDR3 sequence (DNA): TGTGCCAGCAGGCGGCGGGAGAGCTCCTACGAGCAGTACTTC.

The chain has TRBV24-1 and TRBJ1-4, with D possibly TRBD1 on 5 matching bases. The CDR3 length is 12 residues. Trimming took 3 bases from V and 10 from J, leaving 8 bases between them. Germline V gene lookup returns CDR1 KGHDR and CDR2 SFDVKD. The DNA for the CDR3 is TGTGCCACCAGTGATCTCCAGGGAAAACTGTTTTTT. It encodes CATSDLQGKLFF.

This chain links TRBV29-1 with TRBJ2-1, with TRBD2 as a possible D gene (5 bases). V lost 4 bases and J lost 9, with 28 bases in between. Germline loops: CDR1 SQVTM, CDR2 ANQGSEA. CDR3 length: 17 amino acids. CDR3 nucleotide sequence: TGCAGCGTTGGGGGTAAACGGGGAGCGGACGTTTTTTCTGAGCAGTTCTTC. Protein: CSVGGKRGADVFSEQFF.

The V and J genes are TRBV21-1 and TRBJ2-7; the listed D gene, TRBD1, was not tested against the DNA. TRBV21-1 is annotated as a pseudogene. The length of the CDR3 is 14 residues. CDR3 DNA sequence: TGTGCCAGCAGCGAAAACAGGGTCCTCTACGAGCAGTACTTC. It encodes CASSENRVLYEQYF.

For this clone: Within the sample, other DNA sequences also encode this same CDR3. This rearrangement joins TRBV7-2 to TRBJ2-1, with 8 bases fitting TRBD1. V lost 4 bases and J lost 0; bases outside the gene matches: 2. Germline CDR1 is SGHTA and CDR2 is FQGNSA. This CDR3 has 15 residues. CDR3 sequence (DNA): TGTGCCAGCAGCTCCGACAGGGGCTCCTACAATGAGCAGTTCTTC. Translating gives CASSSDRGSYNEQFF. Full variable domain (remainder filled in from reference TRBV7-2 and TRBJ2-1): GAGVSQSPSNKVTEKGKDVELRCDPISGHTALYWYRQSLGQGLEFLIYFQGNSAPDKSGLPSDRFSAERTGGSVSTLTIQRTQQEDSAVYLCASSSDRGSYNEQFFGPGTRLTVL.

This chain uses TRBV5-4 with TRBJ2-7, with TRBD2 matching 12 bases. This CDR3 has 15 residues. Germline V lookup: CDR1 SGHNT, CDR2 YYREEE (reference sequence). Trimming cost V 4 bases and J 0 bases; bases outside gene matches: 2. The CDR3 DNA follows: TGTGCCAGCAGCCCTAGCGGGAGGGGCTCCTACGAGCAGTACTTC. Translation gives CASSPSGRGSYEQYF. The full variable domain, rest sourced from reference TRBV5-4 and TRBJ2-7, is ETGVTQSPTHLIKTRGQQVTLRCSSQSGHNTVSWYQQALGQGPQFIFQYYREEENGRGNFPPRFSGLQFPNYSSELNVNALELDDSALYLCASSPSGRGSYEQYFGPGTRLTVT.

DNA of the CDR3: TGTGCCAGCCGGGGGGGGTTGGGTGAAAAACTGTTTTTT. It translates to CASRGGLGEKLFF. V is TRBV27 and J is TRBJ1-4; perhaps TRBD1 as D (5 bases). From germline, CDR1 is MNHEY and CDR2 SMNVEV (reference sequence). V lost 8 bases, J lost 7 bases, and 14 bases lay in between. The CDR3 runs 13 residues.

This chain uses TRBV6-6 with TRBJ1-2; 7 bases are a match to TRBD1. V lost 5 bases to trimming and J lost 4 bases; unmatched junction nucleotides: 10. Per the germline V gene, CDR1 is MNHNY and CDR2 is SVGAGI (reference sequence). The CDR3 spans 15 residues. CDR3 in amino acids: CASSAPDRVGYGYTF. The CDR3 DNA reads TGTGCCAGCAGTGCCCCCGACAGGGTGGGCTATGGCTACACCTTC.

The table lists this clone with a count of one. In the same sample, other DNA sequences code for this CDR3. The V call is TRBV10-1, the J call TRBJ2-6, with TRBD1 as a possible D gene (5 bases). Trimming took off 7 bases at V and 1 base at J, with 17 bases between the two ends. The CDR3 is 17 amino acids. Per the germline V gene, CDR1 is WNHNN and CDR2 is SYGVQD (reference sequence). The CDR3 protein is CASTQGGKGSGANVLTF. The CDR3 bases are TGCGCCAGCACCCAGGGTGGGAAGGGGTCTGGGGCCAACGTCCTGACTTTC.

This rearrangement joins TRBV9 to TRBJ2-1; possible D gene TRBD2, 6 bases. The CDR3 loop spans 15 amino acids. The V gene lost 0 bases and the J gene lost 7 bases, with 14 bases spanning the gap. Germline CDR1 is SGDLS and CDR2 is YYNGEE. Written as DNA, the CDR3 is TGTGCCAGCAGCGTAGCTTTGGCTAGCGATAATGAGCAGTTCTTC. The encoded protein is CASSVALASDNEQFF.

This sequence joins TRBV27 and TRBJ1-6, with 9 positions matching TRBD1. This CDR3 has 15 residues. With 5 bases clipped from V and 8 bases from J, the junction kept 7 bases outside the gene matches. Germline CDR1 and CDR2: MNHEY and SMNVEV (reference sequence). The CDR3 DNA sequence: TGTGCCAGCAGTACCGGGACAGGGCGGGATTCACCCCTCCACTTT. Translating it yields CASSTGTGRDSPLHF.

The chain links TRBV6-6 to TRBJ2-5, with unresolved D. The germline V and J ends were trimmed by 10 bases and 4 bases, with 10 bases remaining between them. CDR1 is MNHNY, CDR2 SVGAGI, per germline (reference sequence). The CDR3 length is 11 residues. In DNA form, the CDR3 reads TGTGCCACCTTAGTCGGAGAGACCCAGTACTTC. Protein: CATLVGETQYF.

V is TRBV5-1 and J is TRBJ2-3; TRBD1 might be the D (6 bases). This CDR3 is built from 14 residues. Germline-derived CDR1 and CDR2 are SGHRS and YFSETQ. V was cut by 6 bases and J by 5 bases, with 16 bases left in between. CDR3 sequence: CASTARGLGDTQYF. As DNA, the CDR3 is TGCGCCAGCACCGCTAGGGGGTTGGGAGATACGCAGTATTTT.